Below, 2 T cell receptor beta chains from the same sample are listed, as sequenced in a study of blood T cells in healthy people across ages (dated by TCRdb to about 2015). Library creation used 5' RACE. TCRdb records Illumina HiSeq 2500 as the sequencer. A second roughly 7 to 11 cycle PCR used a sample-barcoded 5' primer and a J-beta primer mix. TCRdb's own reprocessing of the public reads used fastp at Q25 and MiXCR and kept productive beta chains. Every CDR3 protein is listed once, alongside the most common genes and DNA of its rows. In this sample the table shows about 1.6 million distinct CDR3 sequences, 30% to 35% of which occur a single time. Of the sample, over 9% falls within the top ten clones. The sample consisted of blood. These receptors originate from a woman younger than 45 in good health.

The chain couples TRBV20-1 to TRBJ2-7, with D possibly being TRBD1 (5 bases). CDR1 is DFQATT and CDR2 is SNEGSKA in the germline V gene (reference sequence). The V and J ends lost 3 bases and 5 bases respectively, with 17 bases between them. CDR3 length: 14 amino acids. In DNA, the CDR3 is TGCAGTGCTAGTTTCGGCAGGGAATGGGACGAGCAGTACTTC. Its translation is CSASFGREWDEQYF.

V is TRBV15 and J is TRBJ1-1, with D hard to call. V shed 1 base and J shed 3 bases, with 6 bases lying between them. The CDR3 has 13 residues. The germline V gene has CDR1 LNHNV and CDR2 YYDKDF (reference sequence). CDR3 in amino acids: CATSRAGDTEAFF. DNA of the CDR3: TGTGCCACCAGCAGAGCTGGGGACACTGAAGCTTTCTTT. Drawing the rest from reference TRBV15 and TRBJ1-1, the complete variable domain is DAMVIQNPRYQVTQFGKPVTLSCSQTLNHNVMYWYQQKSSQAPKLLFHYYDKDFNNEADTPDNFQSRRPNTSFCFLDIRSPGLGDTAMYLCATSRAGDTEAFFGQGTRLTVV.